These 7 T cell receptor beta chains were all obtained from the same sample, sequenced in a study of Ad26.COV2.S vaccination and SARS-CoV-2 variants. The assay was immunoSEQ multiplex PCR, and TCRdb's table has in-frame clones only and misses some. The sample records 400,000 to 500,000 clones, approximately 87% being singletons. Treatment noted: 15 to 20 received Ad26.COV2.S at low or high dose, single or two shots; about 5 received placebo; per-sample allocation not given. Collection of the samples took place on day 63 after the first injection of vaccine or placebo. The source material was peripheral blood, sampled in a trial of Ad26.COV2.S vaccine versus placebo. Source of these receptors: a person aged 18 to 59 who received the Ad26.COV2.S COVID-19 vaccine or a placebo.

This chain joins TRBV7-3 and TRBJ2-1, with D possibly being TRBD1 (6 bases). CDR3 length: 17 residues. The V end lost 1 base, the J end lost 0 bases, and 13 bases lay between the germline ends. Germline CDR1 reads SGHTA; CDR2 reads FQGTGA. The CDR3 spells CASSLRPDRTSYNEQFF. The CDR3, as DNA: TGTGCCAGCAGCTTAAGGCCCGACAGGACCTCCTACAATGAGCAGTTCTTC.

The CDR3 is CASSLSPQEYYGYTF. The CDR3, as DNA: TGTGCCAGCAGCTTATCCCCCCAGGAATACTATGGCTACACCTTC. The chain combines TRBV7-2 with TRBJ1-2; D remains ambiguous. Germline-derived CDR1 and CDR2 are SGHTA and FQGNSA. The CDR3 contains 15 residues. Deletions cut 2 bases from V and 3 bases from J, with 13 bases between. The full variable domain, rest sourced from reference TRBV7-2 and TRBJ1-2, is GAGVSQSPSNKVTEKGKDVELRCDPISGHTALYWYRQSLGQGLEFLIYFQGNSAPDKSGLPSDRFSAERTGGSVSTLTIQRTQQEDSAVYLCASSLSPQEYYGYTFGSGTRLTVV.

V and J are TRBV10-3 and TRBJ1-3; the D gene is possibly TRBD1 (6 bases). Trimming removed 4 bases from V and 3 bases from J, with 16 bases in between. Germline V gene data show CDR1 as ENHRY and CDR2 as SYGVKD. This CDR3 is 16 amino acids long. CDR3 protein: CAISGPGRDNGNTIYF. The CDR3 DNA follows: TGTGCCATCAGTGGACCTGGCCGGGACAATGGAAACACCATATATTTT.

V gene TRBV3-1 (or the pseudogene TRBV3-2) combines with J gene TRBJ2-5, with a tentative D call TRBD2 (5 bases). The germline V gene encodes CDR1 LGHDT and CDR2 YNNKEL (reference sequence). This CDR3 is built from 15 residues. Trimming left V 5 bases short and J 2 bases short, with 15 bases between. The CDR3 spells CASSSTGIAQETQYF. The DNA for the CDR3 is TGTGCCAGCAGCTCGACGGGGATAGCGCAAGAGACCCAGTACTTC.

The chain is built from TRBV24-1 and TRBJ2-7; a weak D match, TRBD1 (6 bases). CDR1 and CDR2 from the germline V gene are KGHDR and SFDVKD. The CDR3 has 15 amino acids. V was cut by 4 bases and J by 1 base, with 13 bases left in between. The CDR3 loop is CATSEDKTGSYEQYF. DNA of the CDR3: TGTGCCACCAGTGAGGACAAGACAGGTTCCTACGAGCAGTACTTC.

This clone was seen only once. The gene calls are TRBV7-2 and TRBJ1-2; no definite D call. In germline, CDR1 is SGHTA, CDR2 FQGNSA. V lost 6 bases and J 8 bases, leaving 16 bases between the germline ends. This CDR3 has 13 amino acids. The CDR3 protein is CASSLNEVRGYTF. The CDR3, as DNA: TGTGCCAGCAGTTTAAATGAGGTCCGCGGCTACACCTTC. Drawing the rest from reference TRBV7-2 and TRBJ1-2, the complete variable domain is GAGVSQSPSNKVTEKGKDVELRCDPISGHTALYWYRQSLGQGLEFLIYFQGNSAPDKSGLPSDRFSAERTGGSVSTLTIQRTQQEDSAVYLCASSLNEVRGYTFGSGTRLTVV.

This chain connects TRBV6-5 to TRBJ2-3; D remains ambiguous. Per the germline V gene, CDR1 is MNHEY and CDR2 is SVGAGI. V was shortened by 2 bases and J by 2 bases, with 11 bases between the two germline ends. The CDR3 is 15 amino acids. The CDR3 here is CASSYVSRATDTQYF. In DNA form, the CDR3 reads TGTGCCAGCAGTTACGTAAGCCGGGCCACAGATACGCAGTATTTT.